Listed below are T cell receptor beta chains from one sample, sequenced in a study of control samples from healthy donors and cancer patients. Clones were sequenced by immunoSEQ multiplex PCR, and TCRdb holds only the in-frame ones, with some missing. The repertoire consists of 120,000 or so clones, with roughly 87% occurring once and the leading ten covering 1.5% to 2%. Sequencing used blood. The receptors come from a man between 18 and 29 years old in good health. CDR3s include the opening cysteine and the closing phenylalanine or tryptophan. Rows give clone size only sometimes, using once, few, many, or a class for an expanded clone.

clone size	V gene	CDR3 protein
-	TRBV10-3	CAISEPRLAGVGNEQFF
-	TRBV2	CASMGTSGRHEQFF
-	TRBV5-1	CASSPGQGPEAFF
-	TRBV20-1	CSASIAGGPSVEQFF
-	TRBV2	CASRPRTAENTEAFF
-	TRBV10-3	CAISESTAGGNEQFF
-	TRBV5-1	CASSLEGRTNTGELFF
-	TRBV4-1	CASSQSGSSYNEQFF
few	TRBV5-6	CASSRRTGLNTGELFF
-	TRBV28	CASSIPYSGSGTDTQYF
-	TRBV4-2	CASSQARGAAYGYTF
-	TRBV7-8	CASSLAPGTGRDLQETQYF
-	TRBV5-8	CASSLRLALGQETQYF
-	TRBV5-6	CASSSPYSGDYFQNIQYF
-	TRBV6-5	CASSLQGSSGNTIYF
-	TRBV20-1	CSASAVRGARSPLHF
once	TRBV5-1	CASSSRQYEQYF
-	TRBV5-1	CASSLEGVFYEQYF
-	TRBV9	CASSGKHQETQYF
-	TRBV9	CASSVGVAGQTYEQYF
-	TRBV6-4	CASSEGRNNSPLHF
-	TRBV3-1/TRBV3-2	CASSQEGLQETQYF
-	TRBV11-2	CASSIEGGGAHYGYTF
-	TRBV27	CASKRGTGMNTEAFF
once	TRBV25-1	CASSEWGSNYGYTF
-	TRBV25-1	CASSDMGAGTEAFF
-	TRBV13	CASSSGQESYEQYF
-	TRBV27	CASSFRTGPGNTIYF
-	TRBV11-3	CASSRGTGVTGELFF